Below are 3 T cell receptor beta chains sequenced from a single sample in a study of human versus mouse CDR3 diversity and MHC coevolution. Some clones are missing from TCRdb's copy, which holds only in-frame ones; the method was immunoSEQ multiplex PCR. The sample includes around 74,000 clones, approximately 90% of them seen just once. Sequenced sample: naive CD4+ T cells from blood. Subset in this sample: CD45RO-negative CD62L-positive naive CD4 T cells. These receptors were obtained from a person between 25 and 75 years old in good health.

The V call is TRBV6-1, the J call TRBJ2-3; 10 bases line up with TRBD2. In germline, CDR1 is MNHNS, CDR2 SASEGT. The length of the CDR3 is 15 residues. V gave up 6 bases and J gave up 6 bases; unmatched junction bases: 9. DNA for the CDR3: TGTGCCAGCAGATACAGCGGGGGGGCATCCGATACGCAGTATTTT. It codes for CASRYSGGASDTQYF.

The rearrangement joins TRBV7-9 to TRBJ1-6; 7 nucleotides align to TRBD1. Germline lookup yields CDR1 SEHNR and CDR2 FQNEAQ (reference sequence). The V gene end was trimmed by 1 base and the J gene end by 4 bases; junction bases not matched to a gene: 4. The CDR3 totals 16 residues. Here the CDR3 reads CASSLGLDRYNSPLHF. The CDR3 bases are TGTGCCAGCAGCTTAGGGCTGGACAGGTATAATTCACCCCTCCACTTT.

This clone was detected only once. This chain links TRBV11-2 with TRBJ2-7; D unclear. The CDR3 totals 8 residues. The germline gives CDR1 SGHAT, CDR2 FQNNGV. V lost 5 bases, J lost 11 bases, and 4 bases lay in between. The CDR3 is CASSPEYF. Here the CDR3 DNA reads TGTGCCAGCAGCCCCGAGTACTTC.